This TCR beta chain was profiled in a study of blood T cell repertoires in COVID-19. Study as a whole: Sites in the United States, Italy and Spain provided acute and convalescent COVID-19 samples.

Original methodology: Reference gene primer amplification in the assay estimated nucleated cell counts. Libraries were prepared by immunoSEQ multiplex PCR; TCRdb keeps only in-frame clonotypes and omits some of them. V, J and clone size are those of that table, while D and trimming were read from the DNA. The table shows 90,000 to 120,000 clones, with about 90% occurring only once. The V segment lost 5 bases and the J segment 4 bases; nucleotides outside the gene matches: 9. The CDR3 extends over 17 amino acids. The germline CDR1 and CDR2 sequences are SNHLY and FYNNEI. The sample comprised peripheral blood. The receptor was isolated from a man aged 50 to 59 with acute or convalescent COVID-19. The chain joins TRBV2 to TRBJ2-1; 12 bases line up with TRBD2. The CDR3 bases are TGTGCCAGCAGTTGGCTAGCGGGAGGGCCTGGTTACAATGAGCAGTTCTTC. Translated, it gives CASSWLAGGPGYNEQFF. Full variable domain (missing parts from reference TRBV2 and TRBJ2-1): EPEVTQTPSHQVTQMGQEVILRCVPISNHLYFYWYRQILGQKVEFLVSFYNNEISEKSEIFDDQFSVERPDGSNFTLKIRSTKLEDSAMYFCASSWLAGGPGYNEQFFGPGTRLTVL.